This is a list of T cell receptor beta chains from one sample in a study of regulatory T cells. The data were produced by immunoSEQ multiplex PCR, yet TCRdb's version contains in-frame clones alone and is incomplete. The data contain approximately 29,000 clones, 85% to 95% of them singletons. Sequencing used conventional CD4+ T cells sorted from blood. These receptors were obtained from a child aged 2-15 years with CD3G deficiency. The CDR3 runs from the conserved cysteine through the conserved F or W. The D gene is left open where the match is weak. Size is omitted from some rows. Given values are once, few, many or a class for expanded clones.

D gene | J gene | clone size | V gene | CDR3 protein | CDR3 DNA
TRBD2 | TRBJ2-3 | . | TRBV5-1 | CASSLAGGSTDTQYF | TGCGCCAGCAGCCTAGCGGGGGGAAGCACAGATACGCAGTATTTT
. | TRBJ2-7 | . | TRBV21-1 | CATLAGRSYEQYF | TGTGCCACCCTAGCGGGACGATCCTACGAGCAGTACTTC
TRBD1 | TRBJ2-3 | . | TRBV6-6 | CASSTGQGTDTQYF | TGTGCCAGCTCTACCGGACAGGGCACAGATACGCAGTATTTT
. | TRBJ1-3 | . | TRBV28 | CASSPTRMGGNTIYF | TGTGCCAGCAGTCCGACCCGGATGGGAGGAAACACCATATATTTT
. | TRBJ2-1 | . | TRBV6-1 | CASTVGSSYNEQFF | TGTGCCAGCACGGTAGGGTCTTCCTACAATGAGCAGTTCTTC
TRBD1 | TRBJ2-4 | once | TRBV19 | CASSTAPGQGANIQYF | TGTGCCAGTAGTACCGCCCCGGGACAGGGGGCAAACATTCAGTACTTC
. | TRBJ2-1 | once | TRBV6-6 | CASSPSELYNEQFF | TGTGCCAGCAGTCCATCGGAACTGTACAATGAGCAGTTCTTC
. | TRBJ2-7 | few | TRBV5-1 | CASSWGNSYEQYF | TGCGCCAGCAGTTGGGGCAACTCCTACGAGCAGTACTTC
TRBD1 | TRBJ2-7 | . | TRBV28 | CASNEQGTRYEQYF | TGTGCCAGCAATGAACAGGGGACAAGATACGAGCAGTACTTC
. | TRBJ2-5 | . | TRBV20-1 | CSARGEETQYF | TGCAGTGCTAGGGGGGAAGAGACCCAGTACTTC
TRBD1 | TRBJ1-2 | . | TRBV28 | CASSLDFPGQDYGYTF | TGTGCCAGCAGCTTAGACTTCCCGGGACAGGACTATGGCTACACCTTC
. | TRBJ2-7 | . | TRBV11-2 | CASSVGSEQYF | TGTGCCAGCAGCGTAGGAAGCGAGCAGTACTTC
TRBD2 | TRBJ2-1 | . | TRBV6-1 | CASSEAELAGGPDEQFF | TGTGCCAGCAGTGAAGCCGAACTAGCGGGAGGGCCGGATGAGCAGTTCTTC
. | TRBJ1-1 | . | TRBV5-1 | CASSLGGPTAEAFF | TGCGCCAGCAGCTTGGGTGGCCCCACCGCTGAAGCTTTCTTT
. | TRBJ2-7 | . | TRBV28 | CASSPSFPSYEQYF | TGTGCCAGCAGTCCTAGTTTCCCCTCGTACGAGCAGTACTTC
TRBD1 | TRBJ2-7 | . | TRBV30 | CAWSVTGGAEQYF | TGTGCCTGGAGTGTAACAGGGGGCGCCGAGCAGTACTTC
TRBD1 | TRBJ1-2 | once | TRBV6-5 | CASSPTGDYGYTF | TGTGCCAGCAGCCCGACAGGGGACTATGGCTACACCTTC
. | TRBJ1-5 | . | TRBV7-9 | CASSLRDLKLYSNQPQHF | TGTGCCAGCAGCTTACGGGACCTCAAACTGTATAGCAATCAGCCCCAGCATTTT
TRBD2 | TRBJ2-1 | . | TRBV28 | CASSFIGLAGGGEQFF | TGTGCCAGCAGTTTTATAGGCCTAGCGGGAGGAGGAGAGCAGTTCTTC
. | TRBJ2-3 | . | TRBV7-9 | CASSLDLHDRAQYF | TGTGCCAGCAGCTTAGATCTGCACGATAGGGCGCAGTATTTT
. | TRBJ2-1 | . | TRBV6-6 | CASSPEGGEQFF | TGTGCCAGCAGCCCCGAAGGGGGTGAGCAGTTCTTC
. | TRBJ2-5 | once | TRBV28 | CASSPRQETQYF | TGTGCCAGCAGTCCGAGGCAAGAGACCCAGTACTTC
. | TRBJ2-7 | once | TRBV28 | CATKPQGVTYEQYF | TGTGCCACAAAGCCTCAGGGAGTCACCTACGAGCAGTACTTC
. | TRBJ2-1 | . | TRBV5-1 | CASSLAQNGEQFF | TGCGCCAGCAGCTTGGCTCAGAATGGTGAGCAGTTCTTC
. | TRBJ2-2 | . | TRBV11-1 | CASSLMRNTGELFF | TGTGCCAGCAGCTTAATGAGGAACACCGGGGAGCTGTTTTTT
. | TRBJ1-5 | . | TRBV28 | CASNEGVTYQPQHF | TGTGCCAGCAACGAGGGGGTGACATATCAGCCCCAGCATTTT
. | TRBJ2-7 | . | TRBV30 | CAWSLDHHYEQYF | TGTGCCTGGAGCCTAGACCACCACTACGAGCAGTACTTC
TRBD2 | TRBJ2-1 | . | TRBV6-6 | CASTNSGSRNEQFF | TGTGCCAGCACTAACAGCGGGAGTAGGAATGAGCAGTTCTTC
. | TRBJ1-1 | . | TRBV18 | CASSPGGPNTEAFF | TGTGCCAGCTCACCAGGAGGACCGAACACTGAAGCTTTCTTT
. | TRBJ2-2 | . | TRBV7-9 | CASSSQSGELFF | TGTGCCAGCAGCTCCCAATCCGGGGAGCTGTTTTTT
TRBD1 | TRBJ1-1 | . | TRBV28 | CASSLLRTGAEAFF | TGTGCCAGCAGTTTACTACGGACAGGAGCCGAAGCTTTCTTT
. | TRBJ2-1 | . | TRBV28 | CASKSGTPYNEQFF | TGTGCCAGCAAATCAGGGACCCCCTACAATGAGCAGTTCTTC
TRBD2 | TRBJ2-1 | . | TRBV27 | CASSRRDGLGPSDEQFF | TGTGCCAGCAGTCGTAGAGATGGACTAGGCCCCTCGGATGAGCAGTTCTTC
. | TRBJ2-5 | . | TRBV28 | CASSLRRVKTQYF | TGTGCCAGCAGTTTACGGAGGGTAAAGACCCAGTACTTC
TRBD1 | TRBJ1-1 | . | TRBV28 | CASSQGTGMSTEAFF | TGTGCCAGCAGTCAGGGGACAGGGATGAGCACTGAAGCTTTCTTT
. | TRBJ2-7 | . | TRBV5-1 | CASSPEWGSYEQYF | TGCGCCAGCAGCCCCGAGTGGGGATCCTACGAGCAGTACTTC
TRBD1 | TRBJ1-2 | . | TRBV28 | CASSSAGTGVYGYTF | TGTGCCAGCAGTTCAGCCGGGACAGGGGTCTATGGCTACACCTTC
. | TRBJ2-2 | . | TRBV27 | CASSRTSIPGELFF | TGTGCCAGCAGCCGGACCTCAATTCCCGGGGAGCTGTTTTTT
. | TRBJ2-2 | . | TRBV5-1 | CASSTGYTGELFF | TGCGCCAGCAGCACTGGGTACACCGGGGAGCTGTTTTTT
. | TRBJ2-2 | . | TRBV19 | CASSFSFSAGELFF | TGTGCCAGTAGTTTTTCCTTTAGCGCCGGGGAGCTGTTTTTT
. | TRBJ1-5 | . | TRBV28 | CASSIDSTSNQPQHF | TGTGCCAGCAGTATAGACAGTACAAGCAATCAGCCCCAGCATTTT
. | TRBJ1-4 | . | TRBV28 | CASSSRRVDNEKLFF | TGTGCCAGCAGTTCACGTCGGGTGGATAATGAAAAACTGTTTTTT
. | TRBJ2-1 | . | TRBV28 | CASRSQGAGHNEQFF | TGTGCCAGCAGGTCCCAAGGAGCGGGCCACAATGAGCAGTTCTTC
TRBD2 | TRBJ2-5 | . | TRBV6-6 | CASSYSGGGGKTQYF | TGTGCCAGCAGTTACAGCGGGGGGGGCGGAAAGACCCAGTACTTC
TRBD2 | TRBJ2-7 | . | TRBV28 | CASSLGPAGGPYEQYF | TGTGCCAGCAGTTTGGGACCAGCGGGAGGGCCTTACGAGCAGTACTTC
TRBD1 | TRBJ1-1 | . | TRBV6-5 | CASSSHRGLTEAFF | TGTGCCAGCAGTTCCCACAGGGGGCTAACTGAAGCTTTCTTT
. | TRBJ1-1 | once | TRBV5-1 | CASSLTGGGTEAFF | TGCGCCAGCAGCCTGACAGGCGGTGGCACTGAAGCTTTCTTT
. | TRBJ1-2 | . | TRBV6-1 | CASSLGPYGYTF | TGTGCCAGCAGTTTGGGACCGTATGGCTACACCTTC
TRBD2 | TRBJ2-7 | . | TRBV28 | CASTGSGGAPSHEQYF | TGTGCCAGCACCGGATCGGGGGGGGCGCCTTCCCACGAGCAGTACTTC
. | TRBJ1-2 | . | TRBV28 | CASSATGAGYTF | TGTGCCAGCAGCGCAACAGGTGCCGGCTACACCTTC
. | TRBJ2-7 | . | TRBV5-6 | CASSLGTSSYEQYF | TGTGCCAGCAGCTTGGGGACGAGCTCCTACGAGCAGTACTTC
TRBD1 | TRBJ2-7 | . | TRBV28 | CASSGVRTGTTYEQYF | TGTGCCAGCAGTGGGGTACGGACAGGAACAACCTACGAGCAGTACTTC
TRBD1 | TRBJ2-7 | . | TRBV28 | CASRRQGGPYEQYF | TGTGCCAGCAGGCGACAGGGCGGCCCCTACGAGCAGTACTTC
. | TRBJ2-2 | . | TRBV6-1 | CASSLEQDTGELFF | TGTGCCAGCAGTCTGGAACAGGACACCGGGGAGCTGTTTTTT
. | TRBJ2-3 | . | TRBV7-9 | CASSPGVTVSFTYTDTQYF | TGTGCCAGCAGCCCAGGGGTGACAGTTTCGTTCACCTACACAGATACGCAGTATTTT
TRBD1 | TRBJ1-2 | . | TRBV28 | CASSSGAGGDYGYTF | TGTGCCAGCAGTTCCGGGGCAGGGGGTGACTATGGCTACACCTTC
. | TRBJ2-3 | . | TRBV5-1 | CASSPSGDTDTQYF | TGCGCCAGCAGCCCGTCCGGGGACACAGATACGCAGTATTTT
. | TRBJ2-1 | . | TRBV28 | CASCGGQRSSYNEQFF | TGTGCCAGCTGTGGGGGACAACGAAGCTCCTACAATGAGCAGTTCTTC
TRBD1 | TRBJ2-7 | . | TRBV5-5 | CASSPWDSQYEQYF | TGTGCCAGCAGCCCCTGGGACAGTCAATACGAGCAGTACTTC
TRBD2 | TRBJ2-7 | . | TRBV19 | CASSPTGTSFEQYF | TGTGCCAGTAGTCCGACCGGGACTAGTTTCGAGCAGTACTTC